The sample holds one count of the clone carrying this TCR beta chain. Measured with immunoSEQ multiplex PCR; TCRdb has only the in-frame clones, and not every one. Of around 250,000 clones in the sample, 65% to 90% were seen once. The V and J ends lost 5 bases and 5 bases, in that order; junction bases with no gene match: 11. The CDR3 extends over 15 amino acids. In germline, CDR1 is LGHNA, CDR2 YNFKEQ. This sample is drawn from a study of blood T cell repertoires in COVID-19. Across the whole study: COVID-19 samples, acute and convalescent, were from the United States, Italy and Spain. From T cells, B-cell-depleted T cells, or PBMCs came the material, which was cDNA or gDNA.

The sample taken for sequencing was peripheral blood. This sequence was found in a man in his forties or fifties with active or convalescent COVID-19. The J gene is TRBJ2-5, the V gene TRBV4-2; 7 nucleotides agree with TRBD1. The CDR3 region has the DNA TGTGCCAGCAGCTCCGGGTCCCAGGGGGACGAGACCCAGTACTTC. It yields the protein CASSSGSQGDETQYF.